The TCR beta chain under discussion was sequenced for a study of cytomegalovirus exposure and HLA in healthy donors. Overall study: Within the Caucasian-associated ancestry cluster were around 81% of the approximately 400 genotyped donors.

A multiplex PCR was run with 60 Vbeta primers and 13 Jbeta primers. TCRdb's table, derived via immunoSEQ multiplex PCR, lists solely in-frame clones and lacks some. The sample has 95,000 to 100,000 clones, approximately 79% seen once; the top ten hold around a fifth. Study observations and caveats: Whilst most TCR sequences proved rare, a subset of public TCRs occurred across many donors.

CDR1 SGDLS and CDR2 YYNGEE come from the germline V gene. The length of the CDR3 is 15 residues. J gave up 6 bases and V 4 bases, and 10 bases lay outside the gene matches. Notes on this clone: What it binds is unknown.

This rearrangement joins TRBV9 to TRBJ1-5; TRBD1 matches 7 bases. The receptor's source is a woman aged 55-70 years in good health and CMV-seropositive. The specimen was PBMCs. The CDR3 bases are TGTGCCAGCAGCACCCAAGGGGGCGTGGGTCAGCCCCAGCATTTT. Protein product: CASSTQGGVGQPQHF.